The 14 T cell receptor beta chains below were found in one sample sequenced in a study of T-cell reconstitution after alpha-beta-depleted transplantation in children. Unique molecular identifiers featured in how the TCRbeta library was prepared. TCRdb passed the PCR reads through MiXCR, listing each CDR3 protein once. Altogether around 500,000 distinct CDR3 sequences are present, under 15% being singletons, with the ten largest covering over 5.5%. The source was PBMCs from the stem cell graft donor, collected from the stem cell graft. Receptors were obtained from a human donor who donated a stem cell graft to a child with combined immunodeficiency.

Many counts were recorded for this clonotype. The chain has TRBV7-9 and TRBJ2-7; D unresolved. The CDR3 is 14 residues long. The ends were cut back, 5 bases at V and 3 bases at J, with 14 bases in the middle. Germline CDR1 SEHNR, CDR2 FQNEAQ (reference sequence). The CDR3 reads CASSPRISYYEQYF. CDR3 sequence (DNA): TGTGCCAGCAGCCCCCGCATCTCCTACTACGAGCAGTACTTC.

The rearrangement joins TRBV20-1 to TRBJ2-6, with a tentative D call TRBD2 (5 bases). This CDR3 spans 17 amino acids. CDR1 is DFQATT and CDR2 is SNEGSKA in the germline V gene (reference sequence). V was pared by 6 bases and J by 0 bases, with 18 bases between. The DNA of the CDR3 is TGCAGTGCAAGGCGGGCTAGAGGTACCTCTGGGGCCAACGTCCTGACTTTC. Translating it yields CSARRARGTSGANVLTF.

The CDR3 reads CAISEAPRTDTQYF. CDR3 coding DNA: TGTGCCATCAGTGAGGCCCCTAGAACAGATACGCAGTATTTT. The V gene is TRBV10-3, the J gene TRBJ2-3; no clear D gene. V lost 2 bases to trimming and J lost 3 bases, with 9 bases between them. The germline V gene has CDR1 ENHRY and CDR2 SYGVKD. This CDR3 region has 14 residues.

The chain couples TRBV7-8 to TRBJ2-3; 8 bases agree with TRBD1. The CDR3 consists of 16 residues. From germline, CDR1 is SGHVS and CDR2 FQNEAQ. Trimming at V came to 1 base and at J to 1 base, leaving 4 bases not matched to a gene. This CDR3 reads CASSLVRGLGTDTQYF. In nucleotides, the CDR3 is TGTGCCAGCAGCTTAGTCAGGGGGCTTGGCACAGATACGCAGTATTTT.

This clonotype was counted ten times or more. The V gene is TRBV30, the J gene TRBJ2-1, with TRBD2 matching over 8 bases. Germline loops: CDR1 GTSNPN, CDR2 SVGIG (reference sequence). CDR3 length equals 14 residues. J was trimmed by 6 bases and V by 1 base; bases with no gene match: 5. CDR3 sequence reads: CAWSGGGGLNEQFF. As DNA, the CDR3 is TGTGCCTGGAGTGGGGGCGGGGGGCTCAATGAGCAGTTCTTC.

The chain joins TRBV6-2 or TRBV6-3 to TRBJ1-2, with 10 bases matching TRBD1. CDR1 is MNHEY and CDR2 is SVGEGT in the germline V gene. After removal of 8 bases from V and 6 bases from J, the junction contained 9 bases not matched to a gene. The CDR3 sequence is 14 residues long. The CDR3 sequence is CASCFGTGAHGYTF. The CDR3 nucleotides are TGTGCCAGCTGCTTCGGGACAGGGGCTCATGGCTACACCTTC.

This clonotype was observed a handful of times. CDR3 nucleotide sequence: TGTGCCAGCAGCCCCGGGACAGAAAACATTCAGTACTTC. As protein: CASSPGTENIQYF. The chain combines TRBV12-3 or TRBV12-4 with TRBJ2-4, with 7 bases aligning to TRBD1. The CDR3 has 13 residues. J was trimmed by 5 bases and V by 6 bases; bases with no gene match: 4.

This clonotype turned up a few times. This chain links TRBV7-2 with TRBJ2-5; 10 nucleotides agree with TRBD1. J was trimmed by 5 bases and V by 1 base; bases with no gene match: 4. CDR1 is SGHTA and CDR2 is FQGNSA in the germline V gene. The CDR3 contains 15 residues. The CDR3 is CASSLDGQGGETQYF. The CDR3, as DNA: TGTGCCAGCAGCTTAGATGGACAGGGGGGGGAGACCCAGTACTTC.

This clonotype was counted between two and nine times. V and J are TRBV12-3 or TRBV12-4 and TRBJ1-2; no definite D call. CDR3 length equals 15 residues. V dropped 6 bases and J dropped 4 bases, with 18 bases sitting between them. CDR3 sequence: CASREDVYDIYGYTF. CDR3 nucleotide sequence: TGTGCCAGCAGGGAAGACGTGTATGACATCTATGGCTACACCTTC.

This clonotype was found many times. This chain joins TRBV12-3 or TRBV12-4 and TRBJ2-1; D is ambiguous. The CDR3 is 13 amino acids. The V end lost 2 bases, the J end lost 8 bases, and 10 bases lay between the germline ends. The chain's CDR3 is CASSLRSPHEQFF. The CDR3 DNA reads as TGTGCCAGCAGTTTACGGAGCCCCCATGAGCAGTTCTTC.

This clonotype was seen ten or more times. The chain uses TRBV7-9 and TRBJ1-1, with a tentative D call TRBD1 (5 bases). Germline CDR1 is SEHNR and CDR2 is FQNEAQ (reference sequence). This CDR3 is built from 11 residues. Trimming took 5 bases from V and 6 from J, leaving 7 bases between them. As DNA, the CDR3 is TGTGCCAGCAGCGAGGGGTCTGAAGCTTTCTTT. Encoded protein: CASSEGSEAFF.

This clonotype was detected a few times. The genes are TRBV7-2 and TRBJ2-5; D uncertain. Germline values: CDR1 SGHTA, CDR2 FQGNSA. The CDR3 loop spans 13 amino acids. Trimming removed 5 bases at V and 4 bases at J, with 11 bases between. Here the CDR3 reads CASSPHARETQYF. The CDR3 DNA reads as TGTGCCAGCAGCCCCCATGCGAGAGAGACCCAGTACTTC.

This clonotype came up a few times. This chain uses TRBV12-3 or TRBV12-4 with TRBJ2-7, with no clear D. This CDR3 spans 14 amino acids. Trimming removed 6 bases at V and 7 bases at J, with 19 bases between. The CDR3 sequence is CASSIDTSVGEQYF. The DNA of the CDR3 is TGTGCCAGCAGCATAGACACCTCGGTAGGGGAGCAGTACTTC.

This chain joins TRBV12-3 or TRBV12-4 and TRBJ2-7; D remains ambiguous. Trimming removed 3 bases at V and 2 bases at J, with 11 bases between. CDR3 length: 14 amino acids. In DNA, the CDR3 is TGTGCCAGCAGTTTCGGTCAGAATCCCTACGAGCAGTACTTC. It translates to CASSFGQNPYEQYF.